These 26 T cell receptor beta chains originate from one sample sequenced in a study of blood T cell repertoires in COVID-19. The protocol was immunoSEQ multiplex PCR, while the TCRdb copy is restricted to in-frame clones and leaves out a portion. This table has around 95,000 clones, approximately 90% appearing once. Sample: peripheral blood. These receptors were taken from a man in his fifties with acute or convalescent COVID-19.

The chain links TRBV7-9 to TRBJ1-5, with 9 bases identical to TRBD1. CDR3 length equals 15 residues. Germline V CDR1 and CDR2: SEHNR, FQNEAQ (reference sequence). The V segment lost 3 bases and the J segment 3 bases; nucleotides outside the gene matches: 3. This CDR3 reads CASSLGTGNNQPQHF. In nucleotides, the CDR3 is TGTGCCAGCAGCTTGGGGACAGGGAACAATCAGCCCCAGCATTTT.

The CDR3 nucleotides are TGTGCCAGCTCACCGCGCTTAGGACAGGGGGAGGCTGAAGCTTTCTTT. It translates to CASSPRLGQGEAEAFF. The chain links TRBV18 to TRBJ1-1, with 10 bases matching TRBD1. The trim removed 3 bases at V and 6 bases at J, leaving 10 bases unmatched. Germline V gene sequence: CDR1 KGHSH, CDR2 LQKENI. The CDR3 has 16 residues.

This rearrangement joins TRBV7-9 to TRBJ2-5; D is possibly TRBD2 (6 bases). The germline CDR1 and CDR2 sequences are SEHNR and FQNEAQ (reference sequence). CDR3 length: 16 amino acids. The germline V and J ends were trimmed by 5 bases and 4 bases, with 20 bases remaining between them. The DNA of the CDR3 is TGTGCCAGCAGCCCGGGGGTGCTTGTTCGAGGAGAGACCCAGTACTTC. It yields the protein CASSPGVLVRGETQYF.

The chain combines TRBV27 with TRBJ1-1; D remains unclear. V was cut by 0 bases and J by 0 bases, with 5 bases left in between. Germline CDR1 reads MNHEY; CDR2 reads SMNVEV (reference sequence). This CDR3 contains 14 residues. The CDR3, as DNA: TGTGCCAGCAGTTTATCAGAGATGAACACTGAAGCTTTCTTT. Its translation is CASSLSEMNTEAFF.

This clone came up once. V gene TRBV5-1 combines with J gene TRBJ2-5; 7 bases line up with TRBD2. Unmatched junction bases numbered 6, after V lost 0 bases and J lost 4 bases. Per germline, CDR1 SGHRS and CDR2 YFSETQ. The CDR3 has 15 amino acids. CDR3 loop: CASSLVWASGETQYF. DNA for the CDR3: TGCGCCAGCAGCTTGGTCTGGGCTAGCGGAGAGACCCAGTACTTC.

The V and J genes are TRBV4-2 and TRBJ2-3, with no clear D. Germline CDR1 reads LGHNA; CDR2 reads YNFKEQ. V was shortened by 4 bases and J by 0 bases, with 8 bases between the two germline ends. The CDR3 runs to 14 residues. CDR3 in amino acids: CASSPSASTDTQYF. DNA of the CDR3: TGTGCCAGCAGCCCGAGCGCAAGCACAGATACGCAGTATTTT.

This chain links TRBV6-5 with TRBJ1-1, with D possibly matching TRBD1 (6 bases). Germline CDR1 MNHEY, CDR2 SVGAGI. There are 14 residues in the CDR3. With 6 bases removed from V and 4 bases from J, the gap between germline ends came to 15 bases. CDR3 bases: TGTGCCAGCAGACCCAGGGGTTTGGGCACTGAAGCTTTCTTT. Translation gives CASRPRGLGTEAFF.

V usage is TRBV10-3 and J usage is TRBJ2-5, with D hard to call. The ends were cut back, 4 bases at V and 5 bases at J, with 23 bases in the middle. This CDR3 has 17 amino acids. Germline V lookup: CDR1 ENHRY, CDR2 SYGVKD. The CDR3 nucleotides read TGTGCCATCAGTGGTGGCCTGCAAGCGACCCTTGGGGAGACCCAGTACTTC. It encodes CAISGGLQATLGETQYF.

Turning to this clone: Compared with germline, one end of the junction differs, possibly owing to a read error. The chain carries TRBV19 and TRBJ1-1; no clear D. Germline V lookup: CDR1 LNHDA, CDR2 SQIVND (reference sequence). This CDR3 comprises 12 residues. CDR3 in amino acids: CASTPSGFESFF. Written as DNA, the CDR3 is TGTGCCAGTACCCCCTCAGGCTTTGAATCTTTCTTT.

This clone has just one count. V and J are TRBV27 and TRBJ2-7; 15 nucleotides agree with TRBD2. From germline, CDR1 is MNHEY and CDR2 SMNVEV (reference sequence). V shed 5 bases, J shed 2 bases, and the junction held 7 bases outside the gene matches. The CDR3 contains 17 residues. In DNA form, the CDR3 reads TGTGCCAGCAGTAGACAGGGACTAGCGGGAGGAACCTACGAGCAGTACTTC. Protein product: CASSRQGLAGGTYEQYF.

As to this clone: One junction end disagrees with the germline gene, perhaps due to a read error. The chain links TRBV24-1 to TRBJ1-2; tentatively, D is TRBD1 (5 bases). Germline values: CDR1 KGHDR, CDR2 SFDVKD. The CDR3 loop spans 13 amino acids. CDR3: CAISRGTNYGYTF. CDR3 DNA: TGTGCCATCAGTCGGGGGACCAACTATGGCTACACCTTC.

The chain recombines TRBV6-5 with TRBJ2-3, with 9 bases fitting TRBD2. Germline trimming cut 2 bases from V and 3 bases from J; bases unmatched to any gene: 6. Germline CDR1 MNHEY, CDR2 SVGAGI. The CDR3 length is 16 residues. The CDR3 nucleotides are TGTGCCAGCAGTTACCATGCGACTAGCGGTACAGATACGCAGTATTTT. Amino acids: CASSYHATSGTDTQYF.

The chain is built from TRBV24-1 and TRBJ1-1; the match to TRBD1 covers 8 bases. V was pared by 3 bases and J by 6 bases, with 5 bases of the junction left unmatched. Germline V gene data show CDR1 as KGHDR and CDR2 as SFDVKD. This CDR3 comprises 14 residues. The CDR3 protein is CATSDPGQGAEAFF. CDR3 bases: TGTGCCACCAGTGATCCCGGACAGGGCGCTGAAGCTTTCTTT.

This chain joins TRBV5-1 and TRBJ1-3; TRBD1 matches 9 bases. With V trimmed by 0 bases and J by 0 bases, 1 base remained unmatched. The CDR3 consists of 16 residues. The germline V gene has CDR1 SGHRS and CDR2 YFSETQ. This CDR3 is CASSLGDRASGNTIYF. In nucleotides, the CDR3 is TGCGCCAGCAGCTTGGGGGACAGGGCCTCTGGAAACACCATATATTTT.

In this sample, this clone turned up a few times. The chain links TRBV29-1 to TRBJ1-3, with a possible D match to TRBD1 (5 bases). Trimming removed 5 bases from V and 1 base from J, with 9 bases in between. CDR1 and CDR2 (germline): SQVTM, ANQGSEA. This CDR3 is 13 amino acids long. The CDR3: CSVTRGSGNTIYF. Written as DNA, the CDR3 is TGCAGCGTTACAAGGGGTTCTGGAAACACCATATATTTT.

This chain uses TRBV30 with TRBJ1-6; the D gene is possibly TRBD1 (5 bases). The CDR3 runs to 12 residues. V gave up 3 bases and J gave up 9 bases, with 9 bases separating them. The germline V gene encodes CDR1 GTSNPN and CDR2 SVGIG (reference sequence). CDR3 DNA: TGTGCCTGGAGCCTAGGGGCTTCACCCCTCCACTTT. It specifies CAWSLGASPLHF.

The J gene is TRBJ2-7, the V gene TRBV5-5, with 11 bases that match TRBD2. The trim removed 5 bases at V and 4 bases at J, leaving 8 bases unmatched. The germline V gene encodes CDR1 SGHKS and CDR2 YYEKEE (reference sequence). The CDR3 is 15 amino acids. As DNA, the CDR3 is TGTGCCAGCAGTTATCCGGGACTAGCGGAATACGAGCAGTACTTC. Translated, it gives CASSYPGLAEYEQYF.

The count of this clone is one. The gene calls are TRBV19 and TRBJ2-2; D unclear. Trimming took 2 bases from V and 6 from J, leaving 7 bases between them. The CDR3 loop spans 13 amino acids. Germline V gene data show CDR1 as LNHDA and CDR2 as SQIVND (reference sequence). The CDR3 here is CASSIRLAGELFF. In DNA form, the CDR3 reads TGTGCCAGTAGTATACGTCTAGCCGGGGAGCTGTTTTTT. Drawing the rest from reference TRBV19 and TRBJ2-2, the complete variable domain is DGGITQSPKYLFRKEGQNVTLSCEQNLNHDAMYWYRQDPGQGLRLIYYSQIVNDFQKGDIAEGYSVSREKKESFPLTVTSAQKNPTAFYLCASSIRLAGELFFGEGSRLTVL.

This clone showed up just a few times. V gene TRBV5-4 combines with J gene TRBJ2-1, with 10 bases matching TRBD1. CDR1 and CDR2 (germline): SGHNT, YYREEE (reference sequence). The V segment lost 3 bases and the J segment 7 bases; nucleotides outside the gene matches: 7. This CDR3 contains 15 residues. CDR3 in amino acids: CASSYRQGAENEQFF. CDR3 DNA sequence: TGTGCCAGCAGCTACCGACAGGGGGCAGAAAATGAGCAGTTCTTC.

The rearrangement uses TRBV5-1 and TRBJ2-5, with 8 positions matching TRBD2. This CDR3 is built from 14 residues. The germline gives CDR1 SGHRS, CDR2 YFSETQ. V trimming: 4 bases; J trimming: 2 bases; junction bases outside the gene matches: 4. CDR3 in amino acids: CASSETSAQETQYF. The CDR3 region has the DNA TGCGCCAGCAGCGAGACTAGCGCACAAGAGACCCAGTACTTC.

The genes are TRBV2 and TRBJ2-3; D gene uncertain. This CDR3 region has 12 residues. From germline, CDR1 is SNHLY and CDR2 FYNNEI. The ends were cut back, 4 bases at V and 4 bases at J, with 6 bases in the middle. The CDR3 DNA follows: TGTGCCAGCAGTGTTTCGGCAGATACGCAGTATTTT. Translated: CASSVSADTQYF.

V gene TRBV6-4 combines with J gene TRBJ2-1; weak D call: TRBD2 (5 bases). Germline CDR1 and CDR2: MRHNA and SNTAGT. CDR3 length: 15 amino acids. Trimming took off 5 bases at V and 5 bases at J, with 16 bases between the two ends. The DNA for the CDR3 is TGTGCCAGCAGTCAGGCGGGTGATCGGGACAATGAGCAGTTCTTC. Translated: CASSQAGDRDNEQFF.

This sequence joins TRBV11-3 and TRBJ2-1; 11 positions match TRBD2. The CDR3 spans 16 residues. In germline, CDR1 is SGHNT, CDR2 YENEEA. V shed 2 bases, J shed 6 bases, and the junction held 6 bases outside the gene matches. For the CDR3, the DNA is TGTGCCAGCAGCTTAACTAGCGGGAGTTTTAGCAATGAGCAGTTCTTC. Protein: CASSLTSGSFSNEQFF.

This chain uses TRBV6-6 with TRBJ1-1; D gene ambiguous. This CDR3 is built from 13 residues. Germline lookup yields CDR1 MNHNY and CDR2 SVGAGI (reference sequence). Deletions cut 6 bases from V and 0 bases from J, with 8 bases between. CDR3 loop: CASSLVLNTEAFF. The CDR3 DNA reads TGTGCCAGCAGCCTCGTCCTGAACACTGAAGCTTTCTTT.

The J gene is TRBJ2-1, the V gene TRBV4-2, with D unclear. The CDR3 covers 15 residues. Trimming took off 1 base at V and 9 bases at J, with 16 bases between the two ends. Germline V gives CDR1 LGHNA, CDR2 YNFKEQ. The CDR3 loop reads CASSQVSGGFGEQFF. The CDR3 nucleotides read TGTGCCAGCAGCCAAGTGTCGGGTGGGTTTGGTGAGCAGTTCTTC.

A note on this clone: The sample holds other DNA sequences that translate to the same CDR3. The DNA for the CDR3 is TGTGCCAGCAGCTCGGACAGTAGCAATCAGCCCCAGCATTTT. Translation: CASSSDSSNQPQHF. The chain uses TRBV7-9 and TRBJ1-5; D is perhaps TRBD1 (6 bases). CDR3 length equals 14 residues. Germline V gives CDR1 SEHNR, CDR2 FQNEAQ (reference sequence). Between the trimmed V and J ends, which lost 4 bases and 0 bases, there was a span of 7 bases. Together with reference TRBV7-9 and TRBJ1-5, the CDR3 gives the full variable domain: DTGVSQNPRHKITKRGQNVTFRCDPISEHNRLYWYRQTLGQGPEFLTYFQNEAQLEKSRLLSDRFSAERPKGSFSTLEIQRTEQGDSAMYLCASSSDSSNQPQHFGDGTRLSIL.